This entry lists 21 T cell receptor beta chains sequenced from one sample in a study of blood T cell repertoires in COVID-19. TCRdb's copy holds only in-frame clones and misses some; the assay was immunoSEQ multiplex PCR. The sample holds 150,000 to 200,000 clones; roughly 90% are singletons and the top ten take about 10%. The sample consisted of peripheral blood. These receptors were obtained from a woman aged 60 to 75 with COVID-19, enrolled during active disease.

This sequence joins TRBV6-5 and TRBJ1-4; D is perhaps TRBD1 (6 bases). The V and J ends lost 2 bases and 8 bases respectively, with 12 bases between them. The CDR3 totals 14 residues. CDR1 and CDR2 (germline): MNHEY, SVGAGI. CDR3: CASSYGRGGEKLFF. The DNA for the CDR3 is TGTGCCAGCAGTTACGGCAGGGGCGGCGAAAAACTGTTTTTT.

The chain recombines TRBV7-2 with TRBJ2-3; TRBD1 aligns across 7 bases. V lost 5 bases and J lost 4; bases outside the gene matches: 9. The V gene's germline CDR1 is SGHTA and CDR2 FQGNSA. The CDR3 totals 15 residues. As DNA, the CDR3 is TGTGCCAGCAGCCTGACAGGGATCAACGCAGATACGCAGTATTTT. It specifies CASSLTGINADTQYF.

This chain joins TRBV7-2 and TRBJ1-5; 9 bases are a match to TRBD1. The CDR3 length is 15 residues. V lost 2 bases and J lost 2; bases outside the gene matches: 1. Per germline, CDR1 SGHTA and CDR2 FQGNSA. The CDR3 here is CASSLWTGGNQPQHF. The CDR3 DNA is TGTGCCAGCAGCTTATGGACAGGGGGCAATCAGCCCCAGCATTTT.

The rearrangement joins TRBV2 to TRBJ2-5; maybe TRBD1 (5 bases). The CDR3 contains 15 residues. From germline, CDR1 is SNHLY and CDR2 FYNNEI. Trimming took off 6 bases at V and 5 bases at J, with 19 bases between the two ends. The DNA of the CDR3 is TGTGCCAGCAGGGGGTGGGGCATAGGGATTGAGACCCAGTACTTC. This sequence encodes CASRGWGIGIETQYF.

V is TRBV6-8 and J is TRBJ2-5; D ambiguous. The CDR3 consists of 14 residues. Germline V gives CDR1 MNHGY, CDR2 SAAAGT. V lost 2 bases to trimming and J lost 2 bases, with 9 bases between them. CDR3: CASSYRYRQETQYF. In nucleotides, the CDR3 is TGTGCCAGCAGTTACCGGTACAGACAAGAGACCCAGTACTTC.

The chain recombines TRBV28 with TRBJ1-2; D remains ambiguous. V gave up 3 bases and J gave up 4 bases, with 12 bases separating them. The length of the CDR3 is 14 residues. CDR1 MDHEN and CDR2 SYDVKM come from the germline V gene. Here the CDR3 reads CASSLEGRGYGYTF. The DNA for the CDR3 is TGTGCCAGCAGTTTGGAGGGCAGAGGCTATGGCTACACCTTC.

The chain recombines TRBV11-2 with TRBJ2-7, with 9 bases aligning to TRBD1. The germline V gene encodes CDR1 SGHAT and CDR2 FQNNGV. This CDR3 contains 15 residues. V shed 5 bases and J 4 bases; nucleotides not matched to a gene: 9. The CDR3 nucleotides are TGTGCCAGCAGCCCAGGGACAGGGAGTAGGTACGAGCAGTACTTC. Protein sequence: CASSPGTGSRYEQYF.

The CDR3 DNA is TGTGCCAGCAGCCAAGTATACGACAGTTACGAGCAGTACTTC. As protein: CASSQVYDSYEQYF. V usage is TRBV3-1 (or the pseudogene TRBV3-2) and J usage is TRBJ2-7; TRBD1 is a possible D gene (5 bases). This CDR3 has 14 amino acids. Germline V gives CDR1 LGHDT, CDR2 YNNKEL (reference sequence). Trimming pared 1 base from V and 4 bases from J, leaving 11 bases between.

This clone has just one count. The DNA of the CDR3 is TGCAGCGTCGGGTCACAGGTTAGCTCTGGAAACACCATATATTTT. Amino acid sequence: CSVGSQVSSGNTIYF. The chain joins TRBV29-1 to TRBJ1-3, with a weak D call TRBD1 (5 bases). V was pared by 6 bases and J by 0 bases, with 15 bases between. Germline V lookup: CDR1 SQVTM, CDR2 ANQGSEA. The CDR3 consists of 15 residues.

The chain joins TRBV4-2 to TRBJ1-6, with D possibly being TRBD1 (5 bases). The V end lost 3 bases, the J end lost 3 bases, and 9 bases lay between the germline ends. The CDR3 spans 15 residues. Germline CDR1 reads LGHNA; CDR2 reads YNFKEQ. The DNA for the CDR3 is TGTGCCAGCAGCCACGATGACAGCTATAATTCACCCCTCCACTTT. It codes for CASSHDDSYNSPLHF.

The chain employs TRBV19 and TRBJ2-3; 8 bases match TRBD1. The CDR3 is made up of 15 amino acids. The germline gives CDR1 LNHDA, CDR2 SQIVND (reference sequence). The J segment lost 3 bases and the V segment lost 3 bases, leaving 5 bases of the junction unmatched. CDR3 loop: CASSIHRGLTDTQYF. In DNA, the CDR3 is TGTGCCAGTAGTATCCACAGGGGGTTAACAGATACGCAGTATTTT.

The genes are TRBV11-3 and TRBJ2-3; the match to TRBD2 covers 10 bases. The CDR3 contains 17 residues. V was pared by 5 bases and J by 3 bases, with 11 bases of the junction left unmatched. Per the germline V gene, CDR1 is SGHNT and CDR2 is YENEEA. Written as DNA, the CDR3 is TGTGCCAGCAGCCCAAGACTAGCGGGTTTAGTGACAGATACGCAGTATTTT. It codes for CASSPRLAGLVTDTQYF. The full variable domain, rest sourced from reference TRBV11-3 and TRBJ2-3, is EAGVVQSPRYKIIEKKQPVAFWCNPISGHNTLYWYLQNLGQGPELLIRYENEEAVDDSQLPKDRFSAERLKGVDSTLKIQPAELGDSAVYLCASSPRLAGLVTDTQYFGPGTRLTVL.

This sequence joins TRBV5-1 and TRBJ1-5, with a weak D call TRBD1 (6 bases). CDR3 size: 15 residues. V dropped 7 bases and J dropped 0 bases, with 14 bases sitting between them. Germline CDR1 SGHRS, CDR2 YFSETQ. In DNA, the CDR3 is TGCGCCAGCCGTAAGACAGGTGATAGCAATCAGCCCCAGCATTTT. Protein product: CASRKTGDSNQPQHF.

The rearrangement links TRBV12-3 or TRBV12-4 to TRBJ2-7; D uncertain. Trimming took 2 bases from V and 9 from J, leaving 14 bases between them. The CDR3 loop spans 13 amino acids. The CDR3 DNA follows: TGTGCCAGCAGTTTATCCCTCCTAGACGGGCAGTACTTC. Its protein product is CASSLSLLDGQYF.

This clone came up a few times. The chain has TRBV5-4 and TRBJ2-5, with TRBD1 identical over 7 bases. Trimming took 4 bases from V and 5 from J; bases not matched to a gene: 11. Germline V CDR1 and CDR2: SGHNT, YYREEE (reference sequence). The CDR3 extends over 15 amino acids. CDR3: CASSLVTGMKETQYF. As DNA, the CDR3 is TGTGCCAGCAGCCTCGTGACAGGGATGAAGGAGACCCAGTACTTC.

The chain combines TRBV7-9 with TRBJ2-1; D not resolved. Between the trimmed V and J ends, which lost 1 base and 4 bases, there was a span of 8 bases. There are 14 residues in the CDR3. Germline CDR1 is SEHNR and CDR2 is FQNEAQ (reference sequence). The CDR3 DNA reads TGTGCCAGCAGCTTAGTATCCCTATACAATGAGCAGTTCTTC. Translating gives CASSLVSLYNEQFF.

CDR3 sequence reads: CASSLQGASYEQYF. As DNA, the CDR3 is TGTGCCAGCAGTTTACAGGGGGCATCCTACGAGCAGTACTTC. The chain uses TRBV6-6 and TRBJ2-7, with 9 bases that match TRBD1. The CDR3 has 14 residues. J gave up 1 base and V 4 bases, and 2 bases lay outside the gene matches. Germline V gives CDR1 MNHNY, CDR2 SVGAGI (reference sequence).

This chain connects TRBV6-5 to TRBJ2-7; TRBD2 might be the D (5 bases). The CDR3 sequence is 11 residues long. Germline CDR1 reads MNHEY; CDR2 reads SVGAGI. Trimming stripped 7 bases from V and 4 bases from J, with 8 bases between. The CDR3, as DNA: TGTGCCAGCACGGGGTTATACGAGCAGTACTTC. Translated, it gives CASTGLYEQYF.

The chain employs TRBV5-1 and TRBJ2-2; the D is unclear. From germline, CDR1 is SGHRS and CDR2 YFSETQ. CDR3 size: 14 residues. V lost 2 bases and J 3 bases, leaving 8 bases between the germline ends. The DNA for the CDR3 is TGCGCCAGCAGCTTTAGTGCGGACACCGGGGAGCTGTTTTTT. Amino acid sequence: CASSFSADTGELFF.

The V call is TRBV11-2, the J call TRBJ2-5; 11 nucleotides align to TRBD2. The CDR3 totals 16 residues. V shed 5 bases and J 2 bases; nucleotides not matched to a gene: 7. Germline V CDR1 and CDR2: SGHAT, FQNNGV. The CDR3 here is CASSRGTSGLQETQYF. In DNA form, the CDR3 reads TGTGCCAGCAGCCGCGGGACTAGCGGATTACAAGAGACCCAGTACTTC.

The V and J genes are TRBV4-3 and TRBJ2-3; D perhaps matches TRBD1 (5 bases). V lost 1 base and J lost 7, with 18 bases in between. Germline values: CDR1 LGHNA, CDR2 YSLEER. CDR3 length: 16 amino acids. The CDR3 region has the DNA TGCGCCAGCAGCCAAGTGCAGGGTGGAGCCCACTATACGCAGTATTTT. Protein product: CASSQVQGGAHYTQYF.